This TCR beta chain was sequenced in a study of blood T cell repertoires in COVID-19 (dated by TCRdb to the early 2020s). In the study overall: Samples from collaborators originated in the United States, Italy and Spain and spanned both the acute and convalescent phases of COVID-19. The prospective study material was composed of cDNA or gDNA derived from T cells, B-cell-depleted T cells, or PBMCs. Deeply sampled blood TCRbeta repertoires from subjects exposed to, actively infected with, or recovered from COVID-19 were included in the dataset. The repertoires were released in a freely available public database intended as a resource for research on the immune response to SARS-CoV-2. The samples were drawn from two sources: the first 160 participants of the ongoing ImmuneRACE study, and fewer than 1,500 subjects contributed by 6 global collaborators. The sample metadata nearly always contained a de-identified subject ID, COVID-19 status, age in years and sex. Where available, HLA class I and class II types were obtained from metadata supplied by the sample provider rather than from assay-based typing.

In the prospective study, participants were about 18 to 90 years old, resided in under 30 geographic areas of the United States, and were enrolled through a virtual design. In the prospective study, cohorts were assigned on the basis of participant-reported clinical history obtained from a screening survey and a study questionnaire. In the prospective study, mobile phlebotomists collected whole blood, serum and a nasopharyngeal or oropharyngeal swab from each participant. Over a roughly two-month period, participants in the prospective study had the option of providing additional blood draws and questionnaires. Before DNA extraction, blood samples from the prospective study were shipped at room temperature or frozen. The full study reports these points: Clinical and demographic metadata were provided uncurated, with the amount varying by source and participant.

Including the terminal cysteine and phenylalanine, the CDR3 comprises 16 residues. The only DNA kept is the CDR3, 48 bases in frame from the first base. CDR1 and CDR2 are drawn from the germline V gene (reference sequence): SGHNT, YYREEE. The germline V and J ends show losses of 4 bases and 4 bases respectively, and no gene match explains 9 bases of the junction. TCRbeta CDR3 regions were amplified from genomic DNA using the immunoSEQ Assay, a bias-controlled multiplex PCR. As for the authors' bioinformatics: The number of nucleated cells in each sample was estimated by amplification of reference gene primers within the assay. Sequence reads were collapsed and filtered to measure the absolute abundance of every unique TCRbeta CDR3 rearrangement. Productive Simpson clonality was computed per sample as the square root of Simpson's diversity index over productive rearrangements. Imported from immuneACCESS, the table was reduced by TCRdb to in-frame sequences with V and J called. These copies leave out some clones; in studies compared against another copy, an unresolved V gene accounts for under half, and the cause of the remainder is not known. V and J calls and clone size come straight from that table; D and trimming were deduced from the DNA. The sample includes roughly 200,000 clones, with roughly 88% observed a single time. The ten biggest clones cover more than 3.5% of the sample.

With regard to this clone: Its antigen remains unidentified. The record has no base qualities; no much larger clone is one base away.

This sequence was found in a woman aged 35 to 49 with acute COVID-19. The source material was PBMCs or T cells enriched from blood (not recorded which). This chain joins TRBV5-4 to TRBJ2-2; TRBD2 matches 8 bases in the middle. In nucleotides, the sequence is TGTGCCAGCAGCCGTTTAGCGGGGATGGGCACCGGGGAGCTGTTTTTT. The resulting protein is CASSRLAGMGTGELFF.